This TCR beta chain originates from a study of glioma-infiltrating T cells after dendritic cell vaccination. Study information: Dendritic cell vaccination trial patients had either newly diagnosed or recurrent glioblastoma.

V lost 3 bases, J lost 6 bases, and 8 bases lay in between. There are 13 residues in the CDR3. Per germline, CDR1 LNHNV and CDR2 YYDKDF (reference sequence). Sequenced by immunoSEQ multiplex PCR; TCRdb stores in-frame clones only, minus some. The sample contains about 99,000 clones, 81% of which appear only once. The sequencing here drew on blood, taken before dendritic cell vaccination. The TCR originated in a human donor with glioblastoma. The genes are TRBV15 and TRBJ1-4; D uncertain. The CDR3 is CATSRRNDEKLFF. In DNA form, the CDR3 reads TGTGCCACCAGCAGGCGGAATGATGAAAAACTGTTTTTT.